This T cell receptor (beta chain) stems from a study of beta chain features in type 1 diabetes. Worth noting for this clone: The antigen is unknown.

The CDR3 loop spans 13 amino acids. Germline-derived CDR1 and CDR2 are GTSNPN and SVGIG (reference sequence). V was trimmed by 1 base and J by 4 bases, leaving 8 bases between them. The study's findings and limits: In these data, an HLA type influence on TCRB rearrangement remained unresolved.

The authors reverse transcribed all of the isolated RNA, so sequencing captured expressed TCRB transcripts. Sequencing was performed with immunoSEQ multiplex PCR; in TCRdb, only in-frame clones are kept and a portion is missing. The profile covers over 100,000 clones, with almost 40% appearing a single time and roughly 0.064% taken by the ten largest. The V and J genes are TRBV30 and TRBJ2-1, with D possibly matching TRBD1 (6 bases). Sequenced: stem cell memory CD4+ T cells from blood. The TCR sequence derives from a woman between 18 and 30 years old in good health. CDR3 bases: TGTGCCTGGAGTGGCGGACAGTACAATGAGCAGTTCTTC. This encodes CAWSGGQYNEQFF.